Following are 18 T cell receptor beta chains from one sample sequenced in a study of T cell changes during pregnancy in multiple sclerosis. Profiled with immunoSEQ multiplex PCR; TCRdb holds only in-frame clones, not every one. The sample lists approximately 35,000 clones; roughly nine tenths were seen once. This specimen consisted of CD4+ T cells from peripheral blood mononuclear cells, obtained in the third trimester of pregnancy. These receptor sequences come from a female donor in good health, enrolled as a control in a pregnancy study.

CDR3 sequence: CAISDQGAGNQPQHF. The CDR3 region has the DNA TGTGCCATCAGTGACCAGGGGGCTGGCAATCAGCCCCAGCATTTT. The rearrangement links TRBV10-3 to TRBJ1-5, with TRBD1 identical over 8 bases. The CDR3 runs to 15 residues. V lost 3 bases and J lost 2; bases outside the gene matches: 3. Germline loops: CDR1 ENHRY, CDR2 SYGVKD.

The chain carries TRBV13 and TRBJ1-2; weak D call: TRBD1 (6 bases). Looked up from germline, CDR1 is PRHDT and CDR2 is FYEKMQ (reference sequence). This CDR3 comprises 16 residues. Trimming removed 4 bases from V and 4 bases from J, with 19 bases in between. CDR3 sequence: CASSSEYSGTPYGYTF. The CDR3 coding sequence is TGTGCCAGCAGCTCAGAGTATTCCGGGACACCCTATGGCTACACCTTC. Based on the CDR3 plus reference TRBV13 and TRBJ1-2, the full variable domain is AAGVIQSPRHLIKEKRETATLKCYPIPRHDTVYWYQQGPGQDPQFLISFYEKMQSDKGSIPDRFSAQQFSDYHSELNMSSLELGDSALYFCASSSEYSGTPYGYTFGSGTRLTVV.

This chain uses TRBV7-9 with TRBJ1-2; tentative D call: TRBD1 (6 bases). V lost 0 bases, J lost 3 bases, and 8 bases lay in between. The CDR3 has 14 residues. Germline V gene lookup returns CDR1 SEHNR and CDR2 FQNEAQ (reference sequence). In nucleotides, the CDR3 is TGTGCCAGCAGCTTAGCCGGGACACACTATGGCTACACCTTC. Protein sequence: CASSLAGTHYGYTF.

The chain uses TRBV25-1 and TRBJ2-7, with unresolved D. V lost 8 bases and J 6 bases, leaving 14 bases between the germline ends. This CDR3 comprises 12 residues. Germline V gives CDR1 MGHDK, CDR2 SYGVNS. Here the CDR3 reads CASYNEVSEQYF. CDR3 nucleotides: TGTGCCAGCTATAACGAGGTATCCGAGCAGTACTTC.

CDR3 DNA sequence: TGTGCCAGCAGTTTAAGGGGTTCGGAGACCCAGTACTTC. It encodes CASSLRGSETQYF. This chain connects TRBV27 to TRBJ2-5, with D tentatively TRBD1 (5 bases). V was pared by 2 bases and J by 5 bases, with 9 bases between. The CDR3 extends over 13 amino acids. Germline CDR1 is MNHEY and CDR2 is SMNVEV (reference sequence).

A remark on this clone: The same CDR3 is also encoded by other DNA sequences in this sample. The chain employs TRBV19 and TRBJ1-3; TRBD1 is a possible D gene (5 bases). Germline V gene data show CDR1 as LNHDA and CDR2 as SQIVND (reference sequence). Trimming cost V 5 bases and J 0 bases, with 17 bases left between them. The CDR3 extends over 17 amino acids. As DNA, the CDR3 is TGTGCCAGTAGTGGGGCAGGCTCAAGCTTCTCTGGAAACACCATATATTTT. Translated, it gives CASSGAGSSFSGNTIYF.

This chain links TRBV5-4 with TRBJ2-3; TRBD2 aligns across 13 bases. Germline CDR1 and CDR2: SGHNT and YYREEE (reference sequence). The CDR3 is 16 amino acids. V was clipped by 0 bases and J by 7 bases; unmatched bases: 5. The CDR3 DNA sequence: TGTGCCAGCAGCTTGGTAGGACTAGCGGGGGAAAATACGCAGTATTTT. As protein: CASSLVGLAGENTQYF.

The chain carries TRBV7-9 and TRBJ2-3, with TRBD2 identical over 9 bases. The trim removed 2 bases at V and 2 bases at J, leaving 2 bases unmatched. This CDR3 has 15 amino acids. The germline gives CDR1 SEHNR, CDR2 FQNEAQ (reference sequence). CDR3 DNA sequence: TGTGCCAGCAGCTTACTAGCGGGACCCACAGATACGCAGTATTTT. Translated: CASSLLAGPTDTQYF.

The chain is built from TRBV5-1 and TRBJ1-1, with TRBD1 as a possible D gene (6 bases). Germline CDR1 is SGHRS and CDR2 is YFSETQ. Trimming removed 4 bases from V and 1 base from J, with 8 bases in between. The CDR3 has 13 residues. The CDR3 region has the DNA TGCGCCAGCAGCGGGACACAGAACACTGAAGCTTTCTTT. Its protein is CASSGTQNTEAFF.

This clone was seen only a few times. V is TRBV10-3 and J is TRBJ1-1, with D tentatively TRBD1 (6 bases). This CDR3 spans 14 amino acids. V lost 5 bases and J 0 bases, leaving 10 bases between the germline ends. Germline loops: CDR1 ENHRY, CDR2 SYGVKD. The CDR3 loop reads CAISSQGLNTEAFF. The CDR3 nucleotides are TGTGCCATCAGTTCACAGGGCTTGAACACTGAAGCTTTCTTT.

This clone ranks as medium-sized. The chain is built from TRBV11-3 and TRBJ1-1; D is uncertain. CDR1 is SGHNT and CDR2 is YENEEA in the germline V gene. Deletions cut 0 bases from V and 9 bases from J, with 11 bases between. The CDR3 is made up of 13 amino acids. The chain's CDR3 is CASSLDAGGKAFF. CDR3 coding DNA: TGTGCCAGCAGCTTAGATGCGGGCGGAAAAGCTTTCTTT.

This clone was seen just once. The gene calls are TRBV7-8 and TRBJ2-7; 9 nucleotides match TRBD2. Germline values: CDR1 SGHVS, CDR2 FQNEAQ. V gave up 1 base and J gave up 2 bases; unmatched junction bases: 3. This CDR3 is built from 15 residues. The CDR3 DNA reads TGTGCCAGCAGCTTAGGGGCGGGGGGGCCCTACGAGCAGTACTTC. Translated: CASSLGAGGPYEQYF.

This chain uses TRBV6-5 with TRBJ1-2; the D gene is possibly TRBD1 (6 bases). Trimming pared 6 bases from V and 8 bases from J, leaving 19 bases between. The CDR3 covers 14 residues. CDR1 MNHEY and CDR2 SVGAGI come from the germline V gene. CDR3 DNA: TGTGCCAGCAGCCGAACATCCAGGGGCTTCGGCTACACCTTC. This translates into CASSRTSRGFGYTF.

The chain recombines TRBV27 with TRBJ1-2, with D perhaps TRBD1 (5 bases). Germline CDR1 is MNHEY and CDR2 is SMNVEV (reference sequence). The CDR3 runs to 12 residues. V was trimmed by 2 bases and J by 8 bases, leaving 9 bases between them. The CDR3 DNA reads TGTGCCAGCAGTTTAGCGGGGGAAGGCTACACCTTC. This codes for CASSLAGEGYTF.

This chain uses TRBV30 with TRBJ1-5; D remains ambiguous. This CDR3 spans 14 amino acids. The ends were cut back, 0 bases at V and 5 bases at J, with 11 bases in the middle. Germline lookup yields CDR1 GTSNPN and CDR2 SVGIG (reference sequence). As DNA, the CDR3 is TGTGCCTGGAGTGTACGCAGGCCCGATCAGCCCCAGCATTTT. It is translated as CAWSVRRPDQPQHF.

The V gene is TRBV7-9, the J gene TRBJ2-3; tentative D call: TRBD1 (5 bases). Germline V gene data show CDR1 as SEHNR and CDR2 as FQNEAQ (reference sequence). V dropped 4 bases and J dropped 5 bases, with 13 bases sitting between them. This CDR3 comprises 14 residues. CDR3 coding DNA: TGTGCCAGCAGCTCCCCCGACAGACTAGATACGCAGTATTTT. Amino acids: CASSSPDRLDTQYF.

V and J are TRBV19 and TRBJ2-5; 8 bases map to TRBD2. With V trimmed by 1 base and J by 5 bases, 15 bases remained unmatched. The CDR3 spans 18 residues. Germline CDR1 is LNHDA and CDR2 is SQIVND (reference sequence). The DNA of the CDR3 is TGTGCCAGTAGTATAGGGGGGGCCCGAGCGGGAGTAGGTGAGACCCAGTACTTC. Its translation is CASSIGGARAGVGETQYF.

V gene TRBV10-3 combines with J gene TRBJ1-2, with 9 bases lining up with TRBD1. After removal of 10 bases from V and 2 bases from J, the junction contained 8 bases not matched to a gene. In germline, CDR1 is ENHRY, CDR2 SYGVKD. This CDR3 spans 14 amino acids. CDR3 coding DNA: TGTGCCACTACAGGGGGCGTAGAGAACTATGGCTACACCTTC. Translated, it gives CATTGGVENYGYTF.